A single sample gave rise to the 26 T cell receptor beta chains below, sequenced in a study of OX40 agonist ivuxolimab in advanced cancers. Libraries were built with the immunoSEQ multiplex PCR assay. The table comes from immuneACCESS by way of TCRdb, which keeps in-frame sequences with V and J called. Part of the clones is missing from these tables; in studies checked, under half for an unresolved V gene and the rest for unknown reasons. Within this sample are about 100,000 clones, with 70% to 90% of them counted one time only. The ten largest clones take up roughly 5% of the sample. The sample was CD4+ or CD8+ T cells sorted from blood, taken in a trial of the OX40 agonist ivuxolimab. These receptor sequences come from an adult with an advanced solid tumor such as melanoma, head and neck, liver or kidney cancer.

The CDR3 sequence: CASSPGQRTYYGYTF. As DNA, the CDR3 is TGTGCCAGCAGCCCGGGACAGAGAACCTACTATGGCTACACCTTC. The chain joins TRBV5-8 to TRBJ1-2; TRBD1 matches at 7 bases. This CDR3 is 15 amino acids long. V gave up 4 bases and J gave up 3 bases; unmatched junction bases: 9. Germline V gene data show CDR1 as SGHTS and CDR2 as YDEGEE. The full variable domain, completed using reference TRBV5-8 and TRBJ1-2, is EAGVTQSPTHLIKTRGQQATLRCSPISGHTSVYWYQQALGLGLQFLLWYDEGEERNRGNFPPRFSGRQFPNYSSELNVNALELEDSALYLCASSPGQRTYYGYTFGSGTRLTVV.

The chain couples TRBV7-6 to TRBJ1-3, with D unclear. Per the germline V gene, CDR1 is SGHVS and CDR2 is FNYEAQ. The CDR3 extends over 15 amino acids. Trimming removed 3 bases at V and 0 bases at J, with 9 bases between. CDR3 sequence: CASSFSPGSGNTIYF. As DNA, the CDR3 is TGTGCCAGCAGCTTTTCTCCAGGCTCTGGAAACACCATATATTTT.

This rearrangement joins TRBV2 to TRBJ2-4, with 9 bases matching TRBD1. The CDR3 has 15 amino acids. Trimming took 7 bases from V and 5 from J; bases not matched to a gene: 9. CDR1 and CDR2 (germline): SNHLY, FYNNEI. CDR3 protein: CASKRLRTGENIQYF. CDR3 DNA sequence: TGTGCCAGCAAGCGGCTCCGGACAGGGGAAAACATTCAGTACTTC.

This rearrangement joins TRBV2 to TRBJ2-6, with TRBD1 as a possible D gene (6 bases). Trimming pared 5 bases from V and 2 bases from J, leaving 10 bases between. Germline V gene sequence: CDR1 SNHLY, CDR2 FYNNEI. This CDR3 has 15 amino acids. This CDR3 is CASSSHRAGANVLTF. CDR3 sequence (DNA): TGTGCCAGCAGTTCCCACAGGGCTGGGGCCAACGTCCTGACTTTC.

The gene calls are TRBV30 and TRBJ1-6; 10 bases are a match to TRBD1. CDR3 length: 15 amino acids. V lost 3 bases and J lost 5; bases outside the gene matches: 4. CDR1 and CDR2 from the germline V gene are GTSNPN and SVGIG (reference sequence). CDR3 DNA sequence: TGTGCCTGGAGCGGGGGGACAGGGGATAATTCACCCCTCCACTTT. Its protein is CAWSGGTGDNSPLHF.

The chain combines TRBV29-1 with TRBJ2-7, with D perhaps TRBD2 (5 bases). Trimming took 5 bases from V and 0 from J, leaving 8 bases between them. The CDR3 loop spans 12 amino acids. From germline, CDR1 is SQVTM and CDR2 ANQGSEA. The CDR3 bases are TGCAGCGTTTTTGGGAGCTCCTACGAGCAGTACTTC. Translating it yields CSVFGSSYEQYF.

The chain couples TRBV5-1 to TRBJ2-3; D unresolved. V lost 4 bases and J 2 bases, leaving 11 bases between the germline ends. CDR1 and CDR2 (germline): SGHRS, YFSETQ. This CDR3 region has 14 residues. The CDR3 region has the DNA TGCGCCAGCAGCCCTGGCTTACACACAGATACGCAGTATTTT. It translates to CASSPGLHTDTQYF.

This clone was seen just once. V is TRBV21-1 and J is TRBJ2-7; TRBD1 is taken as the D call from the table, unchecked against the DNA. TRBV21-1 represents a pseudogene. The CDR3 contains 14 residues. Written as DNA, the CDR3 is TGTGCCAGCAGCAAAGGGACAAACTCCTACGAGCAGTACTTC. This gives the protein CASSKGTNSYEQYF.

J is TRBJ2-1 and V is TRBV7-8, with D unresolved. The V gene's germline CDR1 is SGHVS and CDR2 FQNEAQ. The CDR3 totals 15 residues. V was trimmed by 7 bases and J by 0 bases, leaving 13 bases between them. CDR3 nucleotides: TGTGCCAGCATGCCACTCCGGAGCTCCTACAATGAGCAGTTCTTC. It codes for CASMPLRSSYNEQFF.

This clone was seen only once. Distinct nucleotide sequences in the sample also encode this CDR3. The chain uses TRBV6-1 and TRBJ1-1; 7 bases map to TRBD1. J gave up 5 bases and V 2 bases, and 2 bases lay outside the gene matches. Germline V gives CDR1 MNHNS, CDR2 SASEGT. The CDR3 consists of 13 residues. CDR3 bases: TGTGCCAGCAGTGAAAGACAGGGTACTGAAGCTTTCTTT. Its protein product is CASSERQGTEAFF.

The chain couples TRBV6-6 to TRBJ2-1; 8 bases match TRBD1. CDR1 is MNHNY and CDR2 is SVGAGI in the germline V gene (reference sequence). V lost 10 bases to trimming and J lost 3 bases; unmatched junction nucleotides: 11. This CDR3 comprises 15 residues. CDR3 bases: TGTGCCACCCTGGGACAGGTACGGTTCTACAATGAGCAGTTCTTC. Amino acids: CATLGQVRFYNEQFF.

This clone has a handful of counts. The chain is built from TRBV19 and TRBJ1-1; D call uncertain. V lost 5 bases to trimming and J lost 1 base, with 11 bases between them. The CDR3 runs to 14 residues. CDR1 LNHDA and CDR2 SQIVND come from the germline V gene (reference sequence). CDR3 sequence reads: CASSYGEPNTEAFF. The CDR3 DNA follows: TGTGCCAGTAGTTACGGGGAACCGAACACTGAAGCTTTCTTT.

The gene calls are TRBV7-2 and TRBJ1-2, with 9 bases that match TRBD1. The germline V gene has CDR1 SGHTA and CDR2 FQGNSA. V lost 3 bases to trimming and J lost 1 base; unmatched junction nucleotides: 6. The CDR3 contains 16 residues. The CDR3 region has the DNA TGTGCCAGCAGCTTTTATAGGACAGGGGTTAACTATGGCTACACCTTC. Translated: CASSFYRTGVNYGYTF.

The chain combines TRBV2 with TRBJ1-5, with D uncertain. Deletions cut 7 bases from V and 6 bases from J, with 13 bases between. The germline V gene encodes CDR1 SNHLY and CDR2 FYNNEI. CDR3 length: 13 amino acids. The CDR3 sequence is CASTTEAVQPQHF. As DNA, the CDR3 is TGTGCCAGCACTACCGAGGCCGTTCAGCCCCAGCATTTT. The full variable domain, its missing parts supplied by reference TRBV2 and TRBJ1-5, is EPEVTQTPSHQVTQMGQEVILRCVPISNHLYFYWYRQILGQKVEFLVSFYNNEISEKSEIFDDQFSVERPDGSNFTLKIRSTKLEDSAMYFCASTTEAVQPQHFGDGTRLSIL.

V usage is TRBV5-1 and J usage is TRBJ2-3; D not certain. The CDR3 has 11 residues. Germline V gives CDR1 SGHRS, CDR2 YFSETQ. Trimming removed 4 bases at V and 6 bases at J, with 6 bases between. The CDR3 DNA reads TGCGCCAGCAGCCGGGCGGATACGCAGTATTTT. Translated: CASSRADTQYF.

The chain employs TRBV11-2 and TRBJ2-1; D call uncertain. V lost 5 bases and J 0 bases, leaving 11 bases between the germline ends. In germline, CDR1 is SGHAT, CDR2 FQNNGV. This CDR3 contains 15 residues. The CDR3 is CASSPTQSSYNEQFF. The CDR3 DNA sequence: TGTGCCAGCAGCCCTACACAAAGCTCCTACAATGAGCAGTTCTTC.

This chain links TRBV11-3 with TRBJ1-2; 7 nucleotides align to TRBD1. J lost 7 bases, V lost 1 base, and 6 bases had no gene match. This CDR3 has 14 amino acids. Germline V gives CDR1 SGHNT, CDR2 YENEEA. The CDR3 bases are TGTGCCAGCAGCTTAGGAGACAGGGTGGCTGGCTACACCTTC. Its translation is CASSLGDRVAGYTF.

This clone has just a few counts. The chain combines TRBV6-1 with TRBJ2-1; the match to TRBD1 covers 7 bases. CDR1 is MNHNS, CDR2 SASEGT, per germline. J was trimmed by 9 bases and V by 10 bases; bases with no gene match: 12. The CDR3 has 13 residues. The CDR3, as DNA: TGTGCCACCACAGGGGTGAGTTTGGCTGAGCAGTTCTTC. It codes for CATTGVSLAEQFF.

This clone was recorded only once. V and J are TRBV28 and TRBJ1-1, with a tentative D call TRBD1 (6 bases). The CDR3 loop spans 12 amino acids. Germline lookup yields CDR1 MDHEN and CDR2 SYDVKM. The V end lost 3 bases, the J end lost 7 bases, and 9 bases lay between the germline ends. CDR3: CASSFDRYEAFF. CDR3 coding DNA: TGTGCCAGCAGTTTCGACAGGTATGAAGCTTTCTTT.

The CDR3 is CASSRSTTGDQPQHF. The CDR3, as DNA: TGTGCCAGCAGCCGGAGTACTACAGGGGACCAGCCCCAGCATTTT. V and J are TRBV5-5 and TRBJ1-5; 7 bases are a match to TRBD1. The length of the CDR3 is 15 residues. Losses at the gene ends were 4 bases for V and 7 bases for J; bases not matched to a gene: 11. CDR1 and CDR2 from the germline V gene are SGHKS and YYEKEE (reference sequence).

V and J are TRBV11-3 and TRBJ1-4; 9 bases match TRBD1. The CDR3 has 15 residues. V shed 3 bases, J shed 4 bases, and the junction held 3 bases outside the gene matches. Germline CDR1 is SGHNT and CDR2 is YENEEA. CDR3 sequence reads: CASSFGTGRNEKLFF. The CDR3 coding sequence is TGTGCCAGCAGCTTCGGGACAGGGCGTAATGAAAAACTGTTTTTT.

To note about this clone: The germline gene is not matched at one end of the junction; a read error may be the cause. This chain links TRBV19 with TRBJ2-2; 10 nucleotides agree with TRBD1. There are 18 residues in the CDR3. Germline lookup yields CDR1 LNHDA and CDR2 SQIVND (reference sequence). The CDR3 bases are TGTGCCAGTAGTAATAGGGGGACAGGGGTTTGGAACGCCGGGGAGCTGTTTTTT. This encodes CASSNRGTGVWNAGELFF.

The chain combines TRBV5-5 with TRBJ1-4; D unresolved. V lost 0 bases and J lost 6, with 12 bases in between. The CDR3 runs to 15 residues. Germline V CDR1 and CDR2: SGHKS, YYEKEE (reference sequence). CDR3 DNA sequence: TGTGCCAGCAGCTTGGACGTTGGCGGCTATGAAAAACTGTTTTTT. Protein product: CASSLDVGGYEKLFF. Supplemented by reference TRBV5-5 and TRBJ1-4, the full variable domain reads DAGVTQSPTHLIKTRGQQVTLRCSPISGHKSVSWYQQVLGQGPQFIFQYYEKEERGRGNFPDRFSARQFPNYSSELNVNALLLGDSALYLCASSLDVGGYEKLFFGSGTQLSVL.

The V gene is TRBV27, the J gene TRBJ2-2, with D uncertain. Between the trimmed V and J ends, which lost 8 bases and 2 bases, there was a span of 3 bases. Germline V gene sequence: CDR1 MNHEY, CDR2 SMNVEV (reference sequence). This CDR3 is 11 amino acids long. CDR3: CASRNTGELFF. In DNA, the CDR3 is TGTGCCAGCCGAAACACCGGGGAGCTGTTTTTT.

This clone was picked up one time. The CDR3 coding sequence is TGTGCCAGCAGTAACCGGAGAGATCAGCCCCAGCATTTT. Protein product: CASSNRRDQPQHF. The rearrangement links TRBV6-5 to TRBJ1-5; D gene ambiguous. Germline V gives CDR1 MNHEY, CDR2 SVGAGI. This CDR3 spans 13 amino acids. The V and J ends lost 5 bases and 5 bases respectively, with 10 bases between them.

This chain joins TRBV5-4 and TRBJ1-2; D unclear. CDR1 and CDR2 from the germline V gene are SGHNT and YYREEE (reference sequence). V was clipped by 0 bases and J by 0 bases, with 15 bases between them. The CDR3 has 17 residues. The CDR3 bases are TGTGCCAGCAGCTTGGTTGTGAATCCCATAGCTAACTATGGCTACACCTTC. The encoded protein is CASSLVVNPIANYGYTF.